This T cell receptor (beta chain) was sequenced for a study of response to subunit inactivated influenza vaccine. This clonotype was found a few times. Its cognate antigen is unknown. The CDR3 covers 15 residues. V gave up 1 base and J gave up 0 bases, with 4 bases separating them. Germline CDR1 and CDR2: SEHNR and FQNEAQ (reference sequence). Study-level results: It was the authors' suggestion that each seasonal influenza vaccination recruits few new T cells.

In TCRdb, the RT-PCR reads were re-called with MiXCR into one record per CDR3 protein. The sample records roughly 520,000 distinct CDR3 sequences, about 25% being singletons. Sequences were derived from CD4+ T cells sorted from PBMCs, sampled more than 4 days after vaccination. The receptor's source is a man between 45 and 60 years old who received an inactivated influenza vaccine. V gene TRBV7-9 combines with J gene TRBJ1-6; the D is unclear. The CDR3 DNA sequence: TGTGCCAGCAGCTTAGGGAGCTCCTATAATTCACCCCTCCACTTT. Its protein is CASSLGSSYNSPLHF. The full variable domain, in which reference TRBV7-9 and TRBJ1-6 provide the parts outside the CDR3, is DTGVSQNPRHKITKRGQNVTFRCDPISEHNRLYWYRQTLGQGPEFLTYFQNEAQLEKSRLLSDRFSAERPKGSFSTLEIQRTEQGDSAMYLCASSLGSSYNSPLHFGNGTRLTVT.